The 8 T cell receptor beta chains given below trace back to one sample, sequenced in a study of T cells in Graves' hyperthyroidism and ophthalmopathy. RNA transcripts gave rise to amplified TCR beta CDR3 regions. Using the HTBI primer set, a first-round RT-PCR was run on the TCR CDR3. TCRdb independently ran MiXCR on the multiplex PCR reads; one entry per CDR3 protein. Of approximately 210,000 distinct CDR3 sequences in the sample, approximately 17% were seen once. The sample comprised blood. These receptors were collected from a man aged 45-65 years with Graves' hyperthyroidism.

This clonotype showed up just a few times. CDR3 in DNA: TGTGCCAGCAGCAAGGGGACTTCGATTACCTCTACCTTTCTGGAGACCCAGTACTTC. This sequence encodes CASSKGTSITSTFLETQYF. The chain joins TRBV7-9 to TRBJ2-5; weak D call: TRBD2 (6 bases). Germline lookup yields CDR1 SEHNR and CDR2 FQNEAQ (reference sequence). The CDR3 is 19 residues long. The V gene lost 5 bases and the J gene lost 5 bases, with 30 bases spanning the gap.

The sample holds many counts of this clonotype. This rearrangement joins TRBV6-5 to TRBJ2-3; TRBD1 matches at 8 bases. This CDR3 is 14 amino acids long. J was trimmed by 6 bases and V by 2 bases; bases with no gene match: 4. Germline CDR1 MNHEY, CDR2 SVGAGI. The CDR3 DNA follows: TGTGCCAGCAGTTACGGGGACAGGAAGGATACGCAGTATTTT. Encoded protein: CASSYGDRKDTQYF.

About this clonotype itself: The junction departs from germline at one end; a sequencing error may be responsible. The CDR3 DNA sequence: TGTGCCAGCGGCTTAGTACTAGCGGGAGTCGAGCAGTACTTC. The encoded protein is CASGLVLAGVEQYF. The genes are TRBV7-8 and TRBJ2-7; 11 nucleotides align to TRBD2. The length of the CDR3 is 14 residues. Germline V gene data show CDR1 as SGHVS and CDR2 as FQNEAQ. The full variable domain, with the rest looked up from reference TRBV7-8 and TRBJ2-7, is GAGVSQSPRYKVAKRGQDVALRCDPISGHVSLFWYQQALGQGPEFLTYFQNEAQLDKSGLPSDRFFAERPEGSVSTLKIQRTQQEDSAVYLCASGLVLAGVEQYFGPGTRLTVT.

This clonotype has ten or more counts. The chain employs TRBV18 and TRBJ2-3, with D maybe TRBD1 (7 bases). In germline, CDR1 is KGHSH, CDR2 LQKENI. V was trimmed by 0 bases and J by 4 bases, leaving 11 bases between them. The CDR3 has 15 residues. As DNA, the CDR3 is TGTGCCAGCTCACCACCCTCCAGGGGGGCAGATACGCAGTATTTT. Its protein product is CASSPPSRGADTQYF.

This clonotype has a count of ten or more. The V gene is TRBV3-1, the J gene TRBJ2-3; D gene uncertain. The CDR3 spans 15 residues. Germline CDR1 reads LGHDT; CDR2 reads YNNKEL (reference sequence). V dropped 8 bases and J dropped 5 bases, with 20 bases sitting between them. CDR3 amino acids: CASSRRDVAEDTQYF. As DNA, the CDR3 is TGTGCCAGCTCCCGAAGGGATGTTGCGGAAGATACGCAGTATTTT.

CDR3 sequence: CASSLGGHSSYNEQFF. CDR3 nucleotides: TGCGCCAGCAGCTTGGGCGGGCATAGCTCCTACAATGAGCAGTTCTTC. The V and J genes are TRBV5-1 and TRBJ2-1; TRBD2 might be the D (5 bases). There are 16 residues in the CDR3. Germline CDR1 reads SGHRS; CDR2 reads YFSETQ. V was shortened by 0 bases and J by 0 bases, with 10 bases between the two germline ends.

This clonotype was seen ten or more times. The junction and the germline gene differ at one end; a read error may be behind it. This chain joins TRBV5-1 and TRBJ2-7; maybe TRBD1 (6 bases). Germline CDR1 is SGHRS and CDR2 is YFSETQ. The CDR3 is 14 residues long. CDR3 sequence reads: CASSLGQGSYEQYF. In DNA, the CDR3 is TGTGCCAGCAGCTTAGGTCAGGGGTCCTACGAGCAGTACTTC. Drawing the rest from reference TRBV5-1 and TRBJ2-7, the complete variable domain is KAGVTQTPRYLIKTRGQQVTLSCSPISGHRSVSWYQQTPGQGLQFLFEYFSETQRNKGNFPGRFSGRQFSNSRSEMNVSTLELGDSALYLCASSLGQGSYEQYFGPGTRLTVT.

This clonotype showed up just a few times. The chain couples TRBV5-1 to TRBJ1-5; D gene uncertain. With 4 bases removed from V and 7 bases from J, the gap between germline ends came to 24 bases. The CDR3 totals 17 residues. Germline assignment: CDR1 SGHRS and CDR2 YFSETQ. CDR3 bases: TGCGCCAGCAGCCCAGGAAATTTCCTTTCCTACGAGCAGCCCCAGCATTTT. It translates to CASSPGNFLSYEQPQHF.